Following are 14 T cell receptor beta chains from one sample sequenced in a study of CD8 T cells in Susac syndrome. The authors reverse transcribed 0.5 to 1 ug RNA with random hexamers. TCRdb recomputed calls from the immunoSEQ multiplex PCR reads with MiXCR, one row per CDR3 protein. The sample consists of approximately 130,000 distinct CDR3 sequences, roughly 89% of them appearing once. Specimen: CD8+ T cells from PBMCs. Receptors were obtained from a human donor with multiple sclerosis.

The V and J genes are TRBV29-1 and TRBJ2-1; no clear D. The CDR3 extends over 11 amino acids. V was cut by 7 bases and J by 1 base, with 5 bases left in between. The germline gives CDR1 SQVTM, CDR2 ANQGSEA. In nucleotides, the CDR3 is TGCAGCGGGAGTTCCTACAATGAGCAGTTCTTC. It specifies CSGSSYNEQFF.

Concerning this clonotype itself: A junction end diverges from the germline sequence, so it may reflect a read error. The genes are TRBV5-4 and TRBJ2-1, with D perhaps being TRBD1 or TRBD2 (5 bases each). CDR3 length equals 13 residues. Germline values: CDR1 SGHNT, CDR2 YYREEE (reference sequence). This chain's CDR3 is CASSLGRGDEQFF. The CDR3 nucleotides read TGTGCCAGCAGTTTGGGCCGAGGGGATGAGCAGTTCTTC. The variable domain in full, with the rest retrieved from reference TRBV5-4 and TRBJ2-1, is ETGVTQSPTHLIKTRGQQVTLRCSSQSGHNTVSWYQQALGQGPQFIFQYYREEENGRGNFPPRFSGLQFPNYSSELNVNALELDDSALYLCASSLGRGDEQFFGPGTRLTVL.

The chain combines TRBV27 with TRBJ2-7; 7 bases are a match to TRBD2. Trimming removed 3 bases from V and 2 bases from J; junction bases left unmatched: 4. This CDR3 is built from 14 residues. Germline CDR1 MNHEY, CDR2 SMNVEV (reference sequence). CDR3 DNA sequence: TGTGCCAGCAGTTTGGGAGGGTCCACCTACGAGCAGTACTTC. Its protein is CASSLGGSTYEQYF.

Only one count was recorded for this clonotype. The junction differs from germline at one of its ends, possibly a read error. The V gene is TRBV5-6, the J gene TRBJ2-7, with D hard to call. Germline CDR1 is SGHDT and CDR2 is YYEEEE. There are 14 residues in the CDR3. The CDR3, as DNA: TGTGCCAGCAGCTTGTTAAATTCCATCTACGAGCAGCACTTC. It encodes CASSLLNSIYEQHF. Full variable domain (remainder filled in from reference TRBV5-6 and TRBJ2-7): DAGVTQSPTHLIKTRGQQVTLRCSPKSGHDTVSWYQQALGQGPQFIFQYYEEEERQRGNFPDRFSGHQFPNYSSELNVNALLLGDSALYLCASSLLNSIYEQHFGPGTRLTVT.

The rearrangement uses TRBV11-2 and TRBJ2-1; D is unresolved. Trimming removed 5 bases from V and 3 bases from J, with 8 bases in between. CDR3 size: 13 residues. Germline CDR1 is SGHAT and CDR2 is FQNNGV. CDR3 DNA: TGTGCCAGCAGCCCCGACGGCTACAATGAGCAGTTCTTC. It codes for CASSPDGYNEQFF.

The chain carries TRBV9 and TRBJ2-1, with D unclear. The V and J ends lost 0 bases and 9 bases respectively, with 7 bases between them. The CDR3 totals 12 residues. Germline lookup yields CDR1 SGDLS and CDR2 YYNGEE. The CDR3 reads CASSVGGSEQFF. In DNA form, the CDR3 reads TGTGCCAGCAGCGTAGGGGGAAGTGAGCAGTTCTTC.

This clonotype has just one count. The V call is TRBV9, the J call TRBJ1-2; D call uncertain. Per the germline V gene, CDR1 is SGDLS and CDR2 is YYNGEE. Trimming shortened V by 0 bases and J by 7 bases, and 10 bases separated the two germline ends. This CDR3 has 13 residues. CDR3 DNA sequence: TGTGCCAGCAGCGTAGACAGCCTCGGTGGCTACACCTTC. This encodes CASSVDSLGGYTF. The full variable domain, its missing parts supplied by reference TRBV9 and TRBJ1-2, is DSGVTQTPKHLITATGQRVTLRCSPRSGDLSVYWYQQSLDQGLQFLIQYYNGEERAKGNILERFSAQQFPDLHSELNLSSLELGDSALYFCASSVDSLGGYTFGSGTRLTVV.

The chain employs TRBV7-9 and TRBJ2-7; possibly TRBD2 for D (5 bases). Germline loops: CDR1 SEHNR, CDR2 FQNEAQ (reference sequence). Trimming removed 6 bases at V and 4 bases at J, with 13 bases between. The CDR3 length is 13 residues. The CDR3 loop is CASRAGLDYEQYF. Written as DNA, the CDR3 is TGTGCCAGCAGGGCGGGTTTGGATTACGAGCAGTACTTC. Variable domain in full (rest from reference TRBV7-9 and TRBJ2-7): DTGVSQNPRHKITKRGQNVTFRCDPISEHNRLYWYRQTLGQGPEFLTYFQNEAQLEKSRLLSDRFSAERPKGSFSTLEIQRTEQGDSAMYLCASRAGLDYEQYFGPGTRLTVT.

V gene TRBV20-1 combines with J gene TRBJ2-3; D is ambiguous. The CDR3 has 11 residues. Trimming stripped 4 bases from V and 6 bases from J, with 8 bases between. Germline CDR1 DFQATT, CDR2 SNEGSKA (reference sequence). The CDR3, as DNA: TGCAGTGCTACGGCCGCGGATACGCAGTATTTT. Residues: CSATAADTQYF.

V and J are TRBV28 and TRBJ2-1; no clear D. The V gene's germline CDR1 is MDHEN and CDR2 SYDVKM. The CDR3 extends over 14 amino acids. V gave up 7 bases and J gave up 5 bases, with 15 bases separating them. DNA for the CDR3: TGTGCCAGCACCCTGCCGGGCAGCAACAATGAGCAGTTCTTC. Its protein product is CASTLPGSNNEQFF. Combining the CDR3 with reference TRBV28 and TRBJ2-1 gives the whole variable domain DVKVTQSSRYLVKRTGEKVFLECVQDMDHENMFWYRQDPGLGLRLIYFSYDVKMKEKGDIPEGYSVSREKKERFSLILESASTNQTSMYLCASTLPGSNNEQFFGPGTRLTVL.

CDR3 in DNA: TGTGCCAGCAGCCTAACCGGGACGATCTATGGCTACACCTTC. Translated: CASSLTGTIYGYTF. This chain links TRBV3-1 with TRBJ1-2, with D possibly TRBD1 on 5 matching bases. This CDR3 has 14 amino acids. V shed 4 bases and J shed 4 bases, with 13 bases lying between them. Germline assignment: CDR1 LGHDT and CDR2 YNNKEL (reference sequence).

In this sample, this clonotype turned up once. The gene calls are TRBV12-3 or TRBV12-4 and TRBJ2-3; D is undetermined. The CDR3 is 16 residues long. Trimming pared 3 bases from V and 4 bases from J, leaving 17 bases between. The CDR3 DNA follows: TGTGCCAGCAGTTTTTTGCAGTCGCGACATGCAGATACGCAGTATTTT. This codes for CASSFLQSRHADTQYF.

The count of this clonotype is one. V gene TRBV29-1 combines with J gene TRBJ2-1; TRBD1 or TRBD2 may be the D gene (5 bases each). V lost 4 bases and J lost 3, with 16 bases in between. CDR1 is SQVTM, CDR2 ANQGSEA, per germline. The CDR3 sequence is 15 residues long. The CDR3 sequence: CSVVRGLFGYNEQFF. The CDR3 bases are TGCAGCGTTGTGAGGGGTCTTTTTGGCTACAATGAGCAGTTCTTC.

The rearrangement joins TRBV12-3 or TRBV12-4 to TRBJ1-1; D might be TRBD1 (6 bases). The V end was cut by 7 bases, the J end by 4 bases, with 16 bases between. The CDR3 spans 14 residues. The CDR3 loop is CASNPTGGGTEAFF. The CDR3 coding sequence is TGTGCCAGCAATCCGACAGGAGGCGGCACTGAAGCTTTCTTT.